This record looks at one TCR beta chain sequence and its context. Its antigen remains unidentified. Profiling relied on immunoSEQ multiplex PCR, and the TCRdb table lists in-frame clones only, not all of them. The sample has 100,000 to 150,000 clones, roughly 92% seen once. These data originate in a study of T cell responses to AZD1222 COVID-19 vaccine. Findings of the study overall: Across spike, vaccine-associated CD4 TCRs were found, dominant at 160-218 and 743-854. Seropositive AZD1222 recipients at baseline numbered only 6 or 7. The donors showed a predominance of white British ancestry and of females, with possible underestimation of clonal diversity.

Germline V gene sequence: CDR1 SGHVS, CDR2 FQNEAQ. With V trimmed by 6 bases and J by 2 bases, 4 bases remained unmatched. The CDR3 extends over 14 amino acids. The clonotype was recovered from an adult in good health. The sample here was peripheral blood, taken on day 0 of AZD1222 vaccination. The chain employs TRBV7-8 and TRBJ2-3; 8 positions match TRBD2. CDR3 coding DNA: TGTGCCAGCAGGACTAGCGCCCACACAGATACGCAGTATTTT. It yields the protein CASRTSAHTDTQYF.